The 21 T cell receptor beta chains presented below share a single source sample, sequenced in a study of T cells in Graves' hyperthyroidism and ophthalmopathy. RNA transcripts provided the source from which TCR beta CDR3 regions were amplified. Initially, a first-round RT-PCR of the TCR CDR3 employed the HTBI primer set. Using its own MiXCR run on the multiplex PCR reads, TCRdb lists one record per CDR3 protein. Here the sample spans a few hundred thousand distinct CDR3 sequences, 14% being singletons. What was sequenced was blood. The receptors derive from a woman aged 18-35 years with Graves' hyperthyroidism.

The chain carries TRBV9 and TRBJ2-1; 9 bases fit TRBD2. The CDR3 sequence is 16 residues long. V dropped 4 bases and J dropped 0; count of bases not matched to a gene: 5. The V gene's germline CDR1 is SGDLS and CDR2 YYNGEE. CDR3 in amino acids: CASSLAGGYSYNEQFF. The DNA of the CDR3 is TGTGCCAGCAGCTTGGCGGGAGGGTACTCCTACAATGAGCAGTTCTTC.

This clonotype was observed many times. The chain employs TRBV19 and TRBJ1-2; 8 bases align to TRBD1. The CDR3 extends over 15 amino acids. The V segment lost 7 bases and the J segment 3 bases; nucleotides outside the gene matches: 10. Germline V lookup: CDR1 LNHDA, CDR2 SQIVND (reference sequence). CDR3 DNA sequence: TGTGCCAGTACTTTGAACAGGGGGGCGGACTATGGCTACACCTTC. This encodes CASTLNRGADYGYTF.

This clonotype was counted a few times. The V call is TRBV11-2, the J call TRBJ1-4; 9 positions agree with TRBD1. Germline-derived CDR1 and CDR2 are SGHAT and FQNNGV. The CDR3 spans 15 residues. V lost 8 bases to trimming and J lost 7 bases; unmatched junction nucleotides: 11. CDR3 DNA sequence: TGTGCCAGCTCCACCGGGACAGGGTTCGGTGAAAAACTGTTTTTT. Its protein is CASSTGTGFGEKLFF.

This clonotype was found many times. This sequence joins TRBV7-3 and TRBJ2-1; 8 bases agree with TRBD2. Germline V gene sequence: CDR1 SGHTA, CDR2 FQGTGA. CDR3 size: 16 residues. V gave up 0 bases and J gave up 8 bases; unmatched junction bases: 9. The CDR3 DNA sequence: TGTGCCAGCAGCTTAACGAGAGCGGGAGCTGGTGATGAGCAGTTCTTC. Translated, it gives CASSLTRAGAGDEQFF.

This clonotype was seen at least ten times. This chain uses TRBV11-3 with TRBJ1-2, with D unclear. Germline V gene lookup returns CDR1 SGHNT and CDR2 YENEEA. Deletions cut 5 bases from V and 0 bases from J, with 13 bases between. This CDR3 is 15 amino acids long. The CDR3 sequence: CASSGGGIANYGYTF. CDR3 nucleotide sequence: TGTGCCAGCAGCGGAGGTGGAATAGCTAACTATGGCTACACCTTC.

This chain joins TRBV7-9 and TRBJ1-5, with TRBD1 identical over 8 bases. Germline loops: CDR1 SEHNR, CDR2 FQNEAQ (reference sequence). The CDR3 loop spans 14 amino acids. After removal of 5 bases from V and 5 bases from J, the junction contained 5 bases not matched to a gene. CDR3 protein: CASSRGQEDQPQHF. The CDR3 nucleotides read TGTGCCAGCAGCCGGGGACAGGAGGATCAGCCCCAGCATTTT.

The table lists this clonotype with many counts. The chain joins TRBV5-5 to TRBJ2-1; tentative D call: TRBD2 (5 bases). The CDR3 runs 12 residues. Germline V gives CDR1 SGHKS, CDR2 YYEKEE (reference sequence). Trimming removed 4 bases at V and 7 bases at J, with 9 bases between. The CDR3 region is CASSPDWNEQFF. The CDR3 DNA follows: TGTGCCAGCAGCCCGGACTGGAATGAGCAGTTCTTC. The variable domain in full, completed from reference TRBV5-5 and TRBJ2-1, reads DAGVTQSPTHLIKTRGQQVTLRCSPISGHKSVSWYQQVLGQGPQFIFQYYEKEERGRGNFPDRFSARQFPNYSSELNVNALLLGDSALYLCASSPDWNEQFFGPGTRLTVL.

This chain connects TRBV6-1 to TRBJ2-7; the match to TRBD1 covers 7 bases. The germline CDR1 and CDR2 sequences are MNHNS and SASEGT. Losses at the gene ends were 6 bases for V and 0 bases for J; bases not matched to a gene: 8. The CDR3 runs 15 residues. Written as DNA, the CDR3 is TGTGCCAGCAGAGCCGGACAGGCAAGCTCCTACGAGCAGTACGTC. Its protein product is CASRAGQASSYEQYV.

The V and J genes are TRBV28 and TRBJ2-7, with a tentative D call TRBD1 (6 bases). Trimming removed 1 base at V and 3 bases at J, with 16 bases between. Germline CDR1 is MDHEN and CDR2 is SYDVKM. The CDR3 spans 16 residues. This CDR3 reads CASSLSAGTRGYEQYF. Here the CDR3 DNA reads TGTGCCAGCAGTTTATCGGCCGGGACAAGGGGCTACGAGCAGTACTTC.

This clonotype has a count of ten or more. The rearrangement joins TRBV24-1 to TRBJ2-1; 9 bases align to TRBD2. J lost 0 bases, V lost 3 bases, and 8 bases had no gene match. Germline values: CDR1 KGHDR, CDR2 SFDVKD. The CDR3 contains 18 residues. The DNA of the CDR3 is TGTGCCACCAGTGATCACCGGACTAGCGAAAGCTCCTACAATGAGCAGTTCTTC. Its translation is CATSDHRTSESSYNEQFF.

This clonotype was seen at least ten times. The chain carries TRBV4-1 and TRBJ1-2; 7 nucleotides align to TRBD1. The CDR3 has 14 amino acids. Germline loops: CDR1 MGHRA, CDR2 YSYEKL. Trimming removed 2 bases from V and 6 bases from J; junction bases left unmatched: 6. The CDR3 is CASSQTTGTHGYTF. In nucleotides, the CDR3 is TGCGCCAGCAGCCAAACGACAGGGACCCATGGCTACACCTTC.

This clonotype came up many times. The V and J genes are TRBV7-9 and TRBJ1-2; unclear D gene. This CDR3 has 16 amino acids. Germline V gene data show CDR1 as SEHNR and CDR2 as FQNEAQ (reference sequence). The V gene lost 5 bases and the J gene lost 0 bases, with 16 bases spanning the gap. CDR3 amino acids: CASSPPLVSSNYGYTF. The CDR3 DNA sequence: TGTGCCAGCAGCCCACCCCTTGTCAGCTCTAACTATGGCTACACCTTC. Full variable domain (outside the CDR3, taken from reference TRBV7-9 and TRBJ1-2): DTGVSQNPRHKITKRGQNVTFRCDPISEHNRLYWYRQTLGQGPEFLTYFQNEAQLEKSRLLSDRFSAERPKGSFSTLEIQRTEQGDSAMYLCASSPPLVSSNYGYTFGSGTRLTVV.

The CDR3 DNA is TGTGCCAGTTGGGAGTATGGCTACACCTTC. It yields the protein CASWEYGYTF. This rearrangement joins TRBV19 to TRBJ1-2; D is unresolved. Trimming took off 8 bases at V and 5 bases at J, with 6 bases between the two ends. From germline, CDR1 is LNHDA and CDR2 SQIVND (reference sequence). The CDR3 loop spans 10 amino acids.

In this sample, this clonotype turned up many times. The chain uses TRBV19 and TRBJ2-2; tentative D call: TRBD2 (6 bases). Germline V lookup: CDR1 LNHDA, CDR2 SQIVND (reference sequence). The V and J ends lost 6 bases and 1 base respectively, with 12 bases between them. There are 15 residues in the CDR3. CDR3 region: CASRPRGMNTGELFF. CDR3 DNA sequence: TGTGCCAGTAGACCCCGGGGGATGAACACCGGGGAGCTGTTTTTT.

In its sample, this clonotype was seen many times. J is TRBJ2-1 and V is TRBV9, with 11 bases that match TRBD2. The junction had 7 bases not matched to a gene; V was cut back by 2 bases and J by 3 bases. This CDR3 region has 17 residues. Per the germline V gene, CDR1 is SGDLS and CDR2 is YYNGEE. The CDR3 is CASSVGLGTSGYNEQFF. CDR3 sequence (DNA): TGTGCCAGCAGCGTGGGCCTCGGGACTAGCGGCTACAATGAGCAGTTCTTC.

The gene calls are TRBV13 and TRBJ2-2, with TRBD2 identical over 7 bases. Germline V gene data show CDR1 as PRHDT and CDR2 as FYEKMQ (reference sequence). The CDR3 is 16 amino acids. V was clipped by 5 bases and J by 0 bases; unmatched bases: 6. The CDR3: CASSPTTSANTGELFF. For the CDR3, the DNA is TGTGCCAGCAGCCCCACAACTAGCGCGAACACCGGGGAGCTGTTTTTT.

A word on this clonotype: A much larger clone sits a single nucleotide away, making a read error possible. The CDR3 region is CSAPGLGSYEQHF. As DNA, the CDR3 is TGCAGTGCTCCGGGACTAGGGTCCTACGAGCAGCACTTC. The J gene is TRBJ2-7, the V gene TRBV20-1, with TRBD2 matching over 8 bases. Looked up from germline, CDR1 is DFQATT and CDR2 is SNEGSKA (reference sequence). This CDR3 spans 13 amino acids.

This clonotype has at least ten counts. V and J are TRBV19 and TRBJ2-1; TRBD2 agrees at 11 bases. Per germline, CDR1 LNHDA and CDR2 SQIVND (reference sequence). Trimming at V came to 6 bases and at J to 6 bases, leaving 10 bases not matched to a gene. The CDR3 loop spans 16 amino acids. CDR3 nucleotide sequence: TGTGCCAGTAGCCCTACTAGCGGGAGTATCATCAATGAGCAGTTCTTC. It specifies CASSPTSGSIINEQFF.

This clonotype turned up a few times. This rearrangement joins TRBV7-6 to TRBJ2-6; TRBD1 might be the D (5 bases). The CDR3 is 17 residues long. Germline V gene sequence: CDR1 SGHVS, CDR2 FNYEAQ. V gave up 1 base and J gave up 0 bases, with 10 bases separating them. CDR3 residues: CASSLVATVSGANVLTF. In DNA, the CDR3 is TGTGCCAGCAGCTTAGTGGCGACAGTCTCTGGGGCCAACGTCCTGACTTTC.

The sample holds a few counts of this clonotype. The gene calls are TRBV13 and TRBJ1-6; D may be TRBD1 (5 bases). Trimming removed 6 bases from V and 10 bases from J, with 16 bases in between. The CDR3 is 14 residues long. Germline lookup yields CDR1 PRHDT and CDR2 FYEKMQ (reference sequence). The CDR3 coding sequence is TGTGCCAGCAGTCGGGCAGGGAGTAGATCACCCCTCCACTTT. Translation: CASSRAGSRSPLHF.

This clonotype was detected only a few times. The chain joins TRBV5-5 to TRBJ2-3, with 8 bases lining up with TRBD1. V lost 3 bases and J lost 8; bases outside the gene matches: 17. The CDR3 extends over 17 amino acids. CDR1 is SGHKS, CDR2 YYEKEE, per germline (reference sequence). CDR3 coding DNA: TGTGCCAGCAGCTCGGAAGGGACAGGACTACTTATCGCTACGCAGTATTTT. Protein product: CASSSEGTGLLIATQYF. Full variable domain (outside the CDR3, taken from reference TRBV5-5 and TRBJ2-3): DAGVTQSPTHLIKTRGQQVTLRCSPISGHKSVSWYQQVLGQGPQFIFQYYEKEERGRGNFPDRFSARQFPNYSSELNVNALLLGDSALYLCASSSEGTGLLIATQYFGPGTRLTVL.